This T cell receptor beta chain was retrieved from a study of prognosis after radiotherapy for stage I lung cancer. CDR3 of TCR beta was amplified from genomic DNA via a two-round multiplex PCR. With primers specific to each TRBV and TRBJ gene, the first-round PCR was performed. MiXCR, run by TCRdb on the multiplex PCR reads, gives a single entry per CDR3 protein. This table has 30,000 to 40,000 distinct CDR3 sequences, approximately 32% appearing once. Findings and limits, study-wide: Lower post-radiation Shannon entropy was seen in patients who went on to develop distant metastases.

The CDR3 spans 12 residues. The ends were cut back, 5 bases at V and 6 bases at J, with 7 bases in the middle. This clonotype is categorized as medium-sized. Its matching antigen is unknown. The sequencing used PBMCs, collected before or after stereotactic body radiation therapy (not recorded which). This TCR came from a donor of 50 years or more with non-small cell lung cancer. The chain links TRBV12-3 or TRBV12-4 to TRBJ2-2; D uncertain. This CDR3 is CASSRKPGELFF. The CDR3 region has the DNA TGTGCCAGCAGTAGAAAACCCGGGGAGCTGTTTTTT.